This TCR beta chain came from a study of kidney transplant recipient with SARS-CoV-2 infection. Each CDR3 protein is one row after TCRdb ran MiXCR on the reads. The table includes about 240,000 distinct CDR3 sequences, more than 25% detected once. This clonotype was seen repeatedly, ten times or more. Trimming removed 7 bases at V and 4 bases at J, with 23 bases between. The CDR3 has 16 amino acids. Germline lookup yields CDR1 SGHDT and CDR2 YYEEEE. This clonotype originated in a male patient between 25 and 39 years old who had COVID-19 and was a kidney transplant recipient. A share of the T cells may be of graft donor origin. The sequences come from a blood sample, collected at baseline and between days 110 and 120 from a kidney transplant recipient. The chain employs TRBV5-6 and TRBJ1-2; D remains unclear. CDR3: CASWQFNSRKTYGYTF. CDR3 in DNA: TGTGCCAGCTGGCAATTCAATAGTCGAAAGACCTATGGCTACACCTTC.